This T cell receptor beta chain was recovered during a study of vaccination and CD4 T cells after COVID-19. Study context: As their vaccination, participants received two doses of either BNT162b2 or mRNA-1273 vaccine. Typically, post-vaccine samples were obtained a median roughly 70 days after dose two, within a range of 14 to 241.

Trimming took 0 bases from V and 4 from J; bases not matched to a gene: 3. Germline V CDR1 and CDR2: SGHDT, YYEEEE. This CDR3 is built from 14 residues. Sequenced with the Oncomine TCR Beta short-read assay was DNA taken from cultured CD4+ T cells. MiXCR, run by TCRdb on the PCR reads, gives a single entry per CDR3 protein. The sample contains about 20,000 distinct CDR3 sequences, just under 45% of which appear only once. Described treatment: approximately 9-day PBMC culture with coronavirus spike peptide pools or control peptides (ViraFEST assay). About this clonotype: Its specificity is unknown.

The source of this sequence is a human donor who had recovered from COVID-19. Source: CD4+ T cells from blood, cultured in vitro, taken after SARS-CoV-2 vaccination. This sequence joins TRBV5-6 and TRBJ1-1, with TRBD1 matching 7 bases. The CDR3 nucleotides read TGTGCCAGCAGCTTGGCACAGGGGTTCACTGAAGCTTTCTTT. This translates into CASSLAQGFTEAFF. Complete variable domain (other parts from reference TRBV5-6 and TRBJ1-1): DAGVTQSPTHLIKTRGQQVTLRCSPKSGHDTVSWYQQALGQGPQFIFQYYEEEERQRGNFPDRFSGHQFPNYSSELNVNALLLGDSALYLCASSLAQGFTEAFFGQGTRLTVV.